This passage covers 11 T cell receptor beta chains from one sample sequenced in a study of cytomegalovirus exposure and HLA in healthy donors. The study ran its PCR with 60 Vbeta and 13 Jbeta primers. Measured with immunoSEQ multiplex PCR; TCRdb has only the in-frame clones, and not every one. In the table there are over 150,000 clones, about 83% of which are singletons. The sample was PBMCs. The receptors originated from a young woman in good health and CMV-seronegative.

This chain joins TRBV28 and TRBJ1-6; weak D call: TRBD1 (5 bases). Germline values: CDR1 MDHEN, CDR2 SYDVKM. With 10 bases removed from V and 14 bases from J, the gap between germline ends came to 18 bases. This CDR3 is built from 12 residues. The chain's CDR3 is CATATAQRSLHF. CDR3 coding DNA: TGTGCCACCGCGACAGCCCAACGTTCCCTCCACTTT.

CDR3 nucleotide sequence: TGTGCCAGCAGCGTAGACAGGGGTAACATTCAGTACTTC. This sequence encodes CASSVDRGNIQYF. The chain has TRBV7-9 and TRBJ2-4; 8 nucleotides agree with TRBD1. CDR3 size: 13 residues. Per germline, CDR1 SEHNR and CDR2 FQNEAQ (reference sequence). V lost 5 bases, J lost 7 bases, and 4 bases stayed unmatched.

The V and J genes are TRBV7-2 and TRBJ2-5; the match to TRBD1 covers 9 bases. The J segment lost 5 bases and the V segment lost 4 bases, leaving 5 bases of the junction unmatched. The CDR3 runs to 14 residues. CDR1 and CDR2 (germline): SGHTA, FQGNSA. The CDR3 loop is CASSSDRGSETQYF. The CDR3 region has the DNA TGTGCCAGCAGCTCCGACAGGGGGAGCGAGACCCAGTACTTC.

The V and J genes are TRBV7-2 and TRBJ2-2; tentatively, D is TRBD1 (5 bases). The germline V and J ends were trimmed by 1 base and 4 bases, with 16 bases remaining between them. Germline-derived CDR1 and CDR2 are SGHTA and FQGNSA. This CDR3 has 17 amino acids. The CDR3 loop is CASSLGLSGQGTGELFF. CDR3 DNA: TGTGCCAGCAGCTTAGGGCTTTCCGGGCAGGGCACCGGGGAGCTGTTTTTT.

This clone came up a few times. The CDR3 DNA sequence: TGCACCATATATCGGGGCACTGAAGCTTTCTTT. Translation: CTIYRGTEAFF. The gene calls are TRBV29-1 and TRBJ1-1; D uncertain. Germline CDR1 is SQVTM and CDR2 is ANQGSEA. CDR3 size: 11 residues.

V and J are TRBV6-6 and TRBJ1-5; 8 bases align to TRBD1. CDR1 and CDR2 from the germline V gene are MNHNY and SVGAGI (reference sequence). After removal of 6 bases from V and 5 bases from J, the junction contained 6 bases not matched to a gene. The CDR3 extends over 14 amino acids. CDR3 sequence reads: CASSLDREDQPQHF. The CDR3 nucleotides read TGTGCCAGCAGCTTGGACAGGGAGGATCAGCCCCAGCATTTT.

This clone has only a few counts. The CDR3 DNA follows: TGTGCCAGCAGTTTACGGGGGTTGAGGGAGGAAAAACTGTTTTTT. Its translation is CASSLRGLREEKLFF. The rearrangement joins TRBV6-6 to TRBJ1-4; perhaps TRBD1 as D (5 bases). This CDR3 has 15 residues. Germline-derived CDR1 and CDR2 are MNHNY and SVGAGI (reference sequence). The ends were cut back, 4 bases at V and 8 bases at J, with 17 bases in the middle.

The V and J genes are TRBV11-3 and TRBJ2-7; D gene ambiguous. V was pared by 4 bases and J by 0 bases, with 16 bases between. This CDR3 has 16 amino acids. The V gene's germline CDR1 is SGHNT and CDR2 YENEEA. The CDR3: CASSCLEAPGSYEQYF. The CDR3 DNA reads TGTGCCAGCAGCTGCCTTGAGGCACCGGGCTCCTACGAGCAGTACTTC.

This clone was picked up one time. This chain uses TRBV7-6 with TRBJ2-5, with 8 bases identical to TRBD2. This CDR3 contains 15 residues. The trim removed 4 bases at V and 2 bases at J, leaving 6 bases unmatched. Germline V gene lookup returns CDR1 SGHVS and CDR2 FNYEAQ. CDR3 nucleotides: TGTGCCAGCAGCTCGGACGGGGGGGGACAAGAGACCCAGTACTTC. This sequence encodes CASSSDGGGQETQYF.

This clone was seen a few times. The chain couples TRBV5-1 to TRBJ2-3; 10 nucleotides match TRBD2. Germline V gives CDR1 SGHRS, CDR2 YFSETQ. V shed 2 bases, J shed 1 base, and the junction held 1 base outside the gene matches. The CDR3 totals 15 residues. CDR3 loop: CASSLAGGGTDTQYF. The CDR3 nucleotides are TGCGCCAGCAGCTTAGCGGGGGGGGGCACAGATACGCAGTATTTT.

Only one count was recorded for this clone. This chain connects TRBV15 to TRBJ2-2; tentative D call: TRBD2 (6 bases). CDR1 and CDR2 from the germline V gene are LNHNV and YYDKDF (reference sequence). There are 16 residues in the CDR3. The V and J ends lost 1 base and 4 bases respectively, with 13 bases between them. The CDR3 is CATSRVGGGSTGELFF. In DNA form, the CDR3 reads TGTGCCACCAGCAGAGTAGGCGGAGGGAGCACCGGGGAGCTGTTTTTT.